The 6 T cell receptor beta chains presented below share a single source sample, sequenced in a study of shared clonotypes between healthy human individuals. Measured with immunoSEQ multiplex PCR; TCRdb has only the in-frame clones, and not every one. Found here are approximately 2,300,000 clones, 85% to 95% of them singletons; the top ten hold more than 0.35%. Sequencing used naive CD4+ T cells from PBMCs. Specified subset: CD45RA+ positively selected. These receptors were obtained from a man aged 18 to 30 in good health. Some clones in this sample may be carry-over from other donors' samples.

The chain joins TRBV6-1 to TRBJ2-4, with TRBD2 as a possible D gene (5 bases). Germline assignment: CDR1 MNHNS and CDR2 SASEGT. V gave up 11 bases and J gave up 0 bases, with 11 bases separating them. This CDR3 has 13 amino acids. DNA for the CDR3: TGTGCCGGAGGAAACCAAGCCAAAAACATTCAGTACTTC. It specifies CAGGNQAKNIQYF.

V is TRBV5-1 and J is TRBJ2-5; D is perhaps TRBD1 (5 bases). From germline, CDR1 is SGHRS and CDR2 YFSETQ. Trimming shortened V by 2 bases and J by 5 bases, and 13 bases separated the two germline ends. This CDR3 spans 14 amino acids. CDR3 loop: CASSFGQLGETQYF. CDR3 DNA sequence: TGCGCCAGCAGCTTCGGACAACTCGGTGAGACCCAGTACTTC.

This clone was detected only a few times. The rearrangement links TRBV30 to TRBJ1-1, with D hard to call. Trimming took 2 bases from V and 5 from J, leaving 6 bases between them. Germline V gene lookup returns CDR1 GTSNPN and CDR2 SVGIG (reference sequence). The CDR3 spans 11 residues. CDR3 bases: TGTGCCTGGAGTCACAAGACTGAAGCTTTCTTT. Its protein product is CAWSHKTEAFF.

The rearrangement links TRBV28 to TRBJ2-7; no definite D call. Trimming took 0 bases from V and 5 from J, leaving 11 bases between them. Looked up from germline, CDR1 is MDHEN and CDR2 is SYDVKM. The CDR3 loop spans 14 amino acids. This CDR3 reads CASSLWSGGNEQYF. For the CDR3, the DNA is TGTGCCAGCAGTTTATGGAGTGGTGGCAACGAGCAGTACTTC.

This clone was picked up one time. The V and J genes are TRBV7-8 and TRBJ2-3; unclear D gene. CDR1 SGHVS and CDR2 FQNEAQ come from the germline V gene. V was trimmed by 5 bases and J by 2 bases, leaving 20 bases between them. This CDR3 comprises 17 residues. CDR3: CASSPERARPYTDTQYF. The DNA for the CDR3 is TGTGCCAGCAGCCCAGAGCGAGCCAGGCCTTACACAGATACGCAGTATTTT.

This chain joins TRBV10-3 and TRBJ2-5; possible D gene TRBD1, 6 bases. Between the trimmed V and J ends, which lost 0 bases and 2 bases, there was a span of 10 bases. The germline V gene encodes CDR1 ENHRY and CDR2 SYGVKD. This CDR3 spans 15 amino acids. This chain's CDR3 is CAISESTGGQETQYF. The CDR3 DNA reads as TGTGCCATCAGTGAGTCGACAGGTGGGCAAGAGACCCAGTACTTC.